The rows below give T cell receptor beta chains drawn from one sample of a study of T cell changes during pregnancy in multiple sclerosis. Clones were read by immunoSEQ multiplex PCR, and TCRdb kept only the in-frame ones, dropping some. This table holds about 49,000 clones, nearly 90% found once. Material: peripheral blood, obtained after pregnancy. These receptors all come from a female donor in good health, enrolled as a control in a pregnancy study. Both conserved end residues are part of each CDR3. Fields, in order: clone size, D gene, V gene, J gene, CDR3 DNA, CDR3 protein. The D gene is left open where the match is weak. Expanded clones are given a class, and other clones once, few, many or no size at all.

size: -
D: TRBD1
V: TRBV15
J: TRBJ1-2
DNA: TGTGCCACCAGCAGAGGAACAGGGGGCCCTAACTATGGCTACACCTTC
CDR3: CATSRGTGGPNYGYTF

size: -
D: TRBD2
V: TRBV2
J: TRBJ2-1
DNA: TGTGCCAGCAGCAAAGCGGGACCGGCCTACAATGAGCAGTTCTTC
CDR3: CASSKAGPAYNEQFF

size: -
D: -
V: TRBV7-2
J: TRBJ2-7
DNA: TGTGCCAGCAGCTTCTCTCTCTCCTACGAGCAGTACTTC
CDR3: CASSFSLSYEQYF

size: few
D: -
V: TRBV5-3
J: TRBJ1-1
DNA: TGTGCCAGAAGCCGCCGACTGGCAATAAACACTGAAGCTTTCTTT
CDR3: CARSRRLAINTEAFF

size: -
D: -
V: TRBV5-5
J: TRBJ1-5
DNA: TGTGCCAGCCGGCGGGAGCCTAGCAATCAGCCCCAGCATTTT
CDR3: CASRREPSNQPQHF

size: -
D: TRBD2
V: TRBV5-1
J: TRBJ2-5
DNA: TGCGCCAGCAGCGGAACTAGCGGGAGGGATTTATTGTACCAAGAGACCCAGTACTTC
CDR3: CASSGTSGRDLLYQETQYF

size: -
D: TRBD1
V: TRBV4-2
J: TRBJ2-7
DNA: TGTGCCAGCAGCCAGTCGCTCGGACAGGGTAGAGGCGAGCAGTACTTC
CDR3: CASSQSLGQGRGEQYF

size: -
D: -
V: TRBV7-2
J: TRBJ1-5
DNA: TGTGCCAGCAGCTTAGTTGCGGGAACCTATCAGCCCCAGCATTTT
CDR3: CASSLVAGTYQPQHF

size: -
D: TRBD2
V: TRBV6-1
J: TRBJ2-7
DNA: TGTGCCAGCAGTGACTCCCCGGGGGGGCCCACGGAGCAGTACTTC
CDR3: CASSDSPGGPTEQYF

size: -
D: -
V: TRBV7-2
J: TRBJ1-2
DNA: TGTGCCAGCAGTTCCCAACAGACAGCCCCGGGCACCTTC
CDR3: CASSSQQTAPGTF

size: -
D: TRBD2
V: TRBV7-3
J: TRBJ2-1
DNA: TGTGCCAGCAGCCTGACTAGCGCGCTTAGGGAGCAGTTCTTC
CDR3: CASSLTSALREQFF

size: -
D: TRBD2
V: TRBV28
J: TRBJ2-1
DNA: TGTGCCAGCAGCCCACTGGCGGGAGCCGACAATGAGCAGTTCTTC
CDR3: CASSPLAGADNEQFF

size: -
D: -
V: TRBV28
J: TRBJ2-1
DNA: TGTGCCAGCAGTTTCAAGTTGCGCGACAGTACGTTCTTC
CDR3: CASSFKLRDSTFF